Sequencing of this T cell receptor beta chain was carried out in a study of OX40 agonist ivuxolimab in advanced cancers. Produced via immunoSEQ multiplex PCR; TCRdb's table is partial and in-frame only. The sample shows about 89,000 clones, approximately 91% of them seen only once. The CDR3 has 16 residues. J gave up 4 bases and V 2 bases, and 6 bases lay outside the gene matches. Germline CDR1 reads SGHRS; CDR2 reads YFSETQ. The sequencing used CD4+ or CD8+ T cells sorted from blood, collected in a trial of the OX40 agonist ivuxolimab. The rearrangement uses TRBV5-1 and TRBJ2-2, with 9 nucleotides matching TRBD1. The origin of this receptor is an adult with an advanced solid tumor such as melanoma, head and neck, liver or kidney cancer. CDR3 nucleotide sequence: TGCGCCAGCAGCTTAGGACAGGGGATAGGCACCGGGGAGCTGTTTTTT. As protein: CASSLGQGIGTGELFF.